The T cell receptor beta chain under discussion was sequenced for a study of T cell repertoires in aging, cancer and after chemotherapy (dated by TCRdb to about 2019). For context, the study as a whole: Donors were distributed across six age groups ranging from 30 or younger to 70 or older, with at least three individuals included per group. Paired pre- and post-chemotherapy samples in the solid tumor group came from brain tumor (glioblastoma) patients receiving temozolomide-based therapy. Roughly 10 million TCR reads were contained in the full dataset. To look at immunoaging and at how T cells reconstitute after chemotherapy, the study profiled TCR beta repertoires in peripheral blood from both healthy donors and cancer patients. Alongside some 96 healthy donors serving as a reference group, the cohort included some 220 cancer patients, of whom some 91 had hematological cancers and 124 had solid cancers. Broader findings and caveats from the paper: Compared with age-matched healthy donors, untreated patients with hematological or solid cancers had significantly lower TCR diversity and higher clonality in blood. An increase in median generation probability over the chemotherapy interval was observed in both cancer cohorts, suggesting that the repertoire was reconstituted through rebound thymic output. In healthy donors, the decline in TCR diversity with age was mainly due to loss of richness, whereas in cancer patients loss of evenness also played a role. According to the authors, the repertoire data do not allow conclusions to be drawn about immunological memory after chemotherapy.

Of note for this clonotype: Its antigen remains undetermined. Base qualities are not provided; no much larger clone lies one nucleotide away.

Instead of sorted cells or RNA, genomic DNA extracted from peripheral blood served as the source for amplifying TCR beta rearrangements. Multiplex touch-down PCR with a mixed TRB-A/B primer pool was used to amplify rearranged TRB sequences covering the V, D and J segments. Illumina adapters and sample indices were attached to the amplicons through two consecutive PCR reactions run with Phusion HS II polymerase. Amplicons were gel-purified with the NucleoSpin Gel and PCR Clean-up kit, then checked with Qubit and an Agilent 2100 Bioanalyzer. Sequencing of libraries was carried out on an Illumina MiSeq in 600-cycle, single-indexed, paired-end runs. As for how the authors treated the data: TRB sequences were processed with MiXCR versions 2.12 and 3.0.5. A clone was defined as each unique CDR3 nucleotide sequence, and only productive sequences supported by at least two reads were kept. Repertoire metrics included Shannon diversity, evenness, clonality (one minus evenness), and alpha-parameterized diversity profiles from alpha 0 to 5. The IGoR algorithm was used to compute generation probabilities of clones in paired pre- and post-chemotherapy samples. The public sequencing data were trimmed at Q25 with fastp and processed into clonotypes with MiXCR by TCRdb, which kept only in-frame beta chains. Each CDR3 protein gets just one entry, which takes the most common genes and DNA from the rows behind it. Here the V and J calls rest on TCRdb's processing, not on the authors' analysis. The sample yields some 1,300 distinct CDR3 sequences; about 20% were counted once. The top ten clones comprise 65% to 75% of the sample.

The CDR3 measures 14 amino acids from cysteine to phenylalanine. Of the read, only the CDR3 DNA is kept; its 42 bases are in frame from base 1. The germline V end is reduced by 3 bases and the J end by 6 bases; junction bases left unmatched: 7. Reading the germline V gene (reference sequence) gives CDR1 MNHEY and CDR2 SMNVEV. The TCR comes from a human donor with a solid tumor. The chain employs TRBV27 and TRBJ2-7, and TRBD2 aligns with 8 junction nucleotides. Sequencing was carried out using blood. The CDR3 in this case is CASSFDGGGGEQYF. The DNA sequence is TGTGCCAGCAGTTTCGACGGGGGGGGGGGCGAGCAGTACTTC.